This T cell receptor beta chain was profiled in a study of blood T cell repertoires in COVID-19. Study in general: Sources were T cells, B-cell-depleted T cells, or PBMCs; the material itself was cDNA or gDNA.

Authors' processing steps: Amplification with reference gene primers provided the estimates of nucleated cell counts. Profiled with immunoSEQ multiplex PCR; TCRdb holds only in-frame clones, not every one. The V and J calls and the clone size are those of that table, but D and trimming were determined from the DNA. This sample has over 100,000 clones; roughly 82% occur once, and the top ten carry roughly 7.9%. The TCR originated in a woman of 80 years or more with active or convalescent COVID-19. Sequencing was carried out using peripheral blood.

CDR3 region: CASSSRQVGETQYF. In DNA, the CDR3 is TGCGCCAGCAGCTCCAGACAGGTCGGGGAGACCCAGTACTTC. This sequence joins TRBV4-1 and TRBJ2-5; D is possibly TRBD1 (6 bases). Trimming removed 5 bases from V and 5 bases from J, with 15 bases in between. Germline V gives CDR1 MGHRA, CDR2 YSYEKL. The CDR3 is 14 amino acids.